This T cell receptor (beta chain) appears in the sequencing data of a study of blood T cell repertoires in COVID-19. Trimming cost V 2 bases and J 6 bases, with 13 bases left between them. CDR3 length equals 14 residues. Per germline, CDR1 SGHVS and CDR2 FQNEAQ. Generated by immunoSEQ multiplex PCR, the TCRdb table keeps only in-frame clones and is missing some. The sample lists 250,000 or so clones, approximately 86% occurring once. This clone was counted a single time. Input material: peripheral blood. The sequence derives from a man of 80 years or more with acute or convalescent COVID-19. The chain is built from TRBV7-8 and TRBJ1-1; D is unresolved. Here the CDR3 reads CASSLIGQVPEAFF. The CDR3 region has the DNA TGTGCCAGCAGCTTAATCGGTCAGGTGCCTGAAGCTTTCTTT.